These 10 T cell receptor beta chains were all obtained from the same sample, sequenced in a study of cytomegalovirus exposure and HLA in healthy donors. PCR amplification relied on 60 Vbeta primers (plus 13 Jbeta primers). Clones were sequenced by immunoSEQ multiplex PCR, and TCRdb holds only the in-frame ones, with some missing. This sample's table has roughly 40,000 clones. The specimen sequenced was PBMCs. The origin of the receptors is a man aged 35 to 55 in good health and CMV-seropositive.

The chain joins TRBV6-4 to TRBJ2-1; tentatively, D is TRBD2 (6 bases). CDR3 length equals 14 residues. V dropped 2 bases and J dropped 5 bases, with 10 bases sitting between them. The germline gives CDR1 MRHNA, CDR2 SNTAGT. CDR3 protein: CASSDERAHNEQFF. Here the CDR3 DNA reads TGTGCCAGCAGTGACGAGCGGGCCCACAATGAGCAGTTCTTC.

The rearrangement uses TRBV5-8 and TRBJ1-2; unclear D gene. The CDR3 has 13 residues. CDR1 and CDR2 from the germline V gene are SGHTS and YDEGEE. Trimming removed 4 bases from V and 4 bases from J, with 11 bases in between. The CDR3 loop is CASSEGLSYGYTF. The CDR3 nucleotides are TGTGCCAGCAGCGAGGGCCTTAGCTATGGCTACACCTTC.

The chain joins TRBV5-1 to TRBJ2-3, with 7 bases that match TRBD2. V trimming: 4 bases; J trimming: 2 bases; junction bases outside the gene matches: 10. The germline V gene has CDR1 SGHRS and CDR2 YFSETQ. CDR3 length: 16 residues. The CDR3 region has the DNA TGCGCCAGCAGCATATTACCTAGCGGAGACACAGATACGCAGTATTTT. This gives the protein CASSILPSGDTDTQYF.

V gene TRBV5-1 combines with J gene TRBJ2-3, with 14 bases identical to TRBD2. The CDR3 contains 16 residues. The V and J ends lost 4 bases and 4 bases, in that order; junction bases with no gene match: 5. Germline CDR1 and CDR2: SGHRS and YFSETQ. The DNA of the CDR3 is TGCGCCAGCAGCCCCGGGACTAGCGGGAGCGCAGATACGCAGTATTTT. Encoded protein: CASSPGTSGSADTQYF.

The V and J genes are TRBV10-1 and TRBJ2-7; 8 nucleotides match TRBD1. Germline V gene sequence: CDR1 WNHNN, CDR2 SYGVQD (reference sequence). V dropped 3 bases and J dropped 5; count of bases not matched to a gene: 6. This CDR3 comprises 14 residues. The CDR3 coding sequence is TGCGCCAGCAGTGACCTCGGACAGGGCAACGAGCAGTACTTC. It yields the protein CASSDLGQGNEQYF.

This chain joins TRBV9 and TRBJ1-1, with D possibly being TRBD1 (6 bases). The V gene lost 7 bases and the J gene lost 2 bases, with 18 bases spanning the gap. CDR1 is SGDLS, CDR2 YYNGEE, per germline. The CDR3 is 15 residues long. CDR3 residues: CASGARGGSNTEAFF. In nucleotides, the CDR3 is TGTGCCAGCGGCGCCCGAGGGGGATCCAACACTGAAGCTTTCTTT.

The rearrangement uses TRBV12-5 and TRBJ2-1; D ambiguous. The CDR3 runs to 13 residues. Germline V gene lookup returns CDR1 LGHNT and CDR2 FRNRAP. Trimming shortened V by 7 bases and J by 4 bases, and 11 bases separated the two germline ends. This CDR3 is CASARNSYNEQFF. The CDR3 bases are TGTGCTAGTGCCAGAAATTCTTACAATGAGCAGTTCTTC.

The gene calls are TRBV6-5 and TRBJ2-7, with 7 positions matching TRBD1. The length of the CDR3 is 14 residues. Unmatched junction bases numbered 4, after V lost 5 bases and J lost 0 bases. In germline, CDR1 is MNHEY, CDR2 SVGAGI. The CDR3 coding sequence is TGTGCCAGCAGTCTAGACAGGGCCTCCTACGAGCAGTACTTC. It specifies CASSLDRASYEQYF.

The chain joins TRBV30 to TRBJ1-4; D is perhaps TRBD1 (5 bases). The CDR3 has 13 amino acids. V gave up 2 bases and J gave up 7 bases, with 11 bases separating them. Germline V gives CDR1 GTSNPN, CDR2 SVGIG (reference sequence). The CDR3 reads CAWSSPGREKLFF. DNA for the CDR3: TGTGCCTGGAGTAGTCCAGGGCGTGAAAAACTGTTTTTT.

In nucleotides, the CDR3 is TGTGCCAGCAGTCCCCCGGACAGGATCAAGACCCAGTACTTC. Protein sequence: CASSPPDRIKTQYF. The chain carries TRBV6-5 and TRBJ2-5; 7 nucleotides agree with TRBD1. V shed 5 bases, J shed 6 bases, and the junction held 9 bases outside the gene matches. Germline CDR1 reads MNHEY; CDR2 reads SVGAGI. This CDR3 spans 14 amino acids.